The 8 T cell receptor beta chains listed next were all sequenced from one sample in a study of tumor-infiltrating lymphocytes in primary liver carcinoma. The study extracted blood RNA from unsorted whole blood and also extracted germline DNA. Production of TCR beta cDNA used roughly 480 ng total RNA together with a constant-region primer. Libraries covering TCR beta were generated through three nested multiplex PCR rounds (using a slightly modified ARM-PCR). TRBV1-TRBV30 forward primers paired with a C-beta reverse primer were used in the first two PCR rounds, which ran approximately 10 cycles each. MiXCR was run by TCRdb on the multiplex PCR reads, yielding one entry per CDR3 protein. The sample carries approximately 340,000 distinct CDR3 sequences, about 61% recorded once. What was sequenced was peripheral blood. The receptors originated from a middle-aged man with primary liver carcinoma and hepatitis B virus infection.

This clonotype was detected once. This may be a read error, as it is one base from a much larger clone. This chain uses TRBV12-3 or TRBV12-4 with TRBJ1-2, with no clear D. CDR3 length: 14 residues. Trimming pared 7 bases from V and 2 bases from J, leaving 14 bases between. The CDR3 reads CASKTGASNYGYTF. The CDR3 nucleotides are TGTGCCAGCAAGACCGGAGCATCCAACTATGGCTACACCTTC.

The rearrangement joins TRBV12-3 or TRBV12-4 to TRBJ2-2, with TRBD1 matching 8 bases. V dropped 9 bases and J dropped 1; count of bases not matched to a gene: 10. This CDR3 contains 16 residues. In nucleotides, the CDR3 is TGTGCCAGTATTTTAGGTGGGACAGGGAACACCGGGGAGCTGTTTTTT. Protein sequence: CASILGGTGNTGELFF.

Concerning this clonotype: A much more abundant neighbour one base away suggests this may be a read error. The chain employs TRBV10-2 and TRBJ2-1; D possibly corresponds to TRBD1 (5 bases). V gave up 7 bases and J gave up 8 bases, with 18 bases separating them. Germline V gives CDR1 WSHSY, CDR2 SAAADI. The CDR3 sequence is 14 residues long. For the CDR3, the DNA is TGCGCCAGCACACCTCTAGAGACAGTCCATGAGCAGTTCTTC. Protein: CASTPLETVHEQFF.

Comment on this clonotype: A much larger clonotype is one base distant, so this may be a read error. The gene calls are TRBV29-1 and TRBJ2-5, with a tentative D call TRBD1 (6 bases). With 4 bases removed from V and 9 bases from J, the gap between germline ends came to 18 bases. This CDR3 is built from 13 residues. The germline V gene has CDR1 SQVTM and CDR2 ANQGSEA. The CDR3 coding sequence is TGCAGCGTTGGAAGAGGGGGAGTTTGGTCCCAGTACTTC. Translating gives CSVGRGGVWSQYF.

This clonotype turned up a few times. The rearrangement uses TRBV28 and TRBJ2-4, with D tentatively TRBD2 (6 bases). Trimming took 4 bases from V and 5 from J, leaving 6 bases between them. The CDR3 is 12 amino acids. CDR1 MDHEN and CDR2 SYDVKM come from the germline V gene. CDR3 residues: CASSWGENIQYF. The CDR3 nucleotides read TGTGCCAGCAGTTGGGGGGAAAACATTCAGTACTTC.

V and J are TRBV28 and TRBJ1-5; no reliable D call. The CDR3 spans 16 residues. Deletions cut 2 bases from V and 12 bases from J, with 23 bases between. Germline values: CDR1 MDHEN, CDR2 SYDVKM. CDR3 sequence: CASSLRPGRSLPLQHF. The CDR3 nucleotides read TGTGCCAGCAGTTTACGTCCCGGCAGGTCGCTGCCGCTCCAGCATTTT.

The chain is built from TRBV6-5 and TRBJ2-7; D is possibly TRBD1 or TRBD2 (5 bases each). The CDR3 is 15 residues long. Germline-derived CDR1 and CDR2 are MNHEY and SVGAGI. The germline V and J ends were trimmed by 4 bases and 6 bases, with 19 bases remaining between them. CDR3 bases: TGTGCCAGCAGTTGGGGGAAGAGCTGGAGCAGCGAGCAGTACTTC. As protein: CASSWGKSWSSEQYF.

The DNA for the CDR3 is TGTGCCAGCAGCCCTGGACTAGCTGGGAATGAGCAGTTCTTC. Its protein is CASSPGLAGNEQFF. The V gene is TRBV11-3, the J gene TRBJ2-1; TRBD2 agrees at 8 bases. The trim removed 5 bases at V and 7 bases at J, leaving 7 bases unmatched. Germline assignment: CDR1 SGHNT and CDR2 YENEEA. This CDR3 contains 14 residues. The full variable domain, completed using reference TRBV11-3 and TRBJ2-1, is EAGVVQSPRYKIIEKKQPVAFWCNPISGHNTLYWYLQNLGQGPELLIRYENEEAVDDSQLPKDRFSAERLKGVDSTLKIQPAELGDSAVYLCASSPGLAGNEQFFGPGTRLTVL.